Sequencing of this T cell receptor beta chain was carried out in a study of blood T cell repertoires in COVID-19. Background on the study: Italy, Spain and the United States were the sources of the convalescent and acute COVID-19 samples. T cells, B-cell-depleted T cells, or PBMCs provided the cDNA or gDNA that served as material.

Germline V lookup: CDR1 SQVTM, CDR2 ANQGSEA. There are 12 residues in the CDR3. The germline V and J ends were trimmed by 3 bases and 8 bases, with 11 bases remaining between them. In the original analysis: Estimation of nucleated cell counts relied on the amplification of reference gene primers. Libraries were prepared by immunoSEQ multiplex PCR; TCRdb keeps only in-frame clonotypes and omits some of them. That table is the source of V, J and clone size, and D and trimming were worked out from the DNA. The sample shows around 120,000 clones, over 70% of them seen only once. The J gene is TRBJ2-1, the V gene TRBV29-1, with D perhaps TRBD2 (5 bases). This clonotype was obtained from a woman in her seventies with acute or convalescent COVID-19. Sequencing was performed on peripheral blood. The chain's CDR3 is CSVDSGIDEQFF. The DNA of the CDR3 is TGCAGCGTTGATTCGGGGATCGATGAGCAGTTCTTC.